This T cell receptor (beta chain) was retrieved from a study of blood T cell repertoires in COVID-19. Study at large: Material from acute and convalescent COVID-19 was sourced from the United States, Italy and Spain.

The V gene's germline CDR1 is WSHSY and CDR2 SAAADI. The length of the CDR3 is 12 residues. V was shortened by 8 bases and J by 6 bases, with 13 bases between the two germline ends. Using immunoSEQ multiplex PCR, the repertoire was profiled, and TCRdb retains in-frame clones only, with some absent. The sample lists approximately 280,000 clones; more than 75% were seen once. This TCR derives from a woman in her thirties who had recovered from COVID-19. This sequence joins TRBV10-2 and TRBJ1-2, with D perhaps TRBD1 (5 bases). The sequenced material came from peripheral blood. The CDR3 nucleotides read TGCGCCAGCGGGGGGGGGTTTAATGGCTACACCTTC. It specifies CASGGGFNGYTF.